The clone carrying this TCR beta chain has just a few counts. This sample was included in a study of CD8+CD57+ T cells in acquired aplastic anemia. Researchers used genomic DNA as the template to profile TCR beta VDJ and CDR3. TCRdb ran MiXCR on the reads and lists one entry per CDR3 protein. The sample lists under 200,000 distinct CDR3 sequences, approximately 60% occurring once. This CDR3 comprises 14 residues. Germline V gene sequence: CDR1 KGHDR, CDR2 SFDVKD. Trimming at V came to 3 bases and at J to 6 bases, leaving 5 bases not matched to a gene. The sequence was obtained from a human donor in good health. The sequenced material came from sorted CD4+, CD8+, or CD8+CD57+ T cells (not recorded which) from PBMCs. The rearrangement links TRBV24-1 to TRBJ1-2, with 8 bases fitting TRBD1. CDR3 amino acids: CATSDSWTGNGYTF. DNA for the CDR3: TGTGCCACCAGTGATAGTTGGACAGGGAATGGCTACACCTTC.